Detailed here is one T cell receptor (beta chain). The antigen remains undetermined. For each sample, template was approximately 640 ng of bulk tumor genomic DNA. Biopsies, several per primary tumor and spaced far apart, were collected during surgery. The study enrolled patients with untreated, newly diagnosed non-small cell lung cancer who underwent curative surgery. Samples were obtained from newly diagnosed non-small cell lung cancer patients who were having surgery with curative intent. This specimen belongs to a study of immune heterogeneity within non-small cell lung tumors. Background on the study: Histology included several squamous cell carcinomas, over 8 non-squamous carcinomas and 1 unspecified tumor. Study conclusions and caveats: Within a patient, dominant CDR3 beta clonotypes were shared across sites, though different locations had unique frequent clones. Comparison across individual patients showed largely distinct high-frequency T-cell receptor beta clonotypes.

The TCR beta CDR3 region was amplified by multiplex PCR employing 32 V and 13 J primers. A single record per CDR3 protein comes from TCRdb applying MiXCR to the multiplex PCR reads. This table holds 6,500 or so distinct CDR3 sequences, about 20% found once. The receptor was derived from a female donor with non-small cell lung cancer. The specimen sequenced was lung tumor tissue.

CDR3 coding DNA: TGTGCCAGCAGCCAAGATCTGTTGGTCAATGAGCAGTTCTTC. It codes for CASSQDLLVNEQFF. The chain employs TRBV14 and TRBJ2-1; D ambiguous. Trimming stripped 0 bases from V and 6 bases from J, with 9 bases between. Germline V gene sequence: CDR1 SGHDN, CDR2 FVKESK. The CDR3 has 14 residues.